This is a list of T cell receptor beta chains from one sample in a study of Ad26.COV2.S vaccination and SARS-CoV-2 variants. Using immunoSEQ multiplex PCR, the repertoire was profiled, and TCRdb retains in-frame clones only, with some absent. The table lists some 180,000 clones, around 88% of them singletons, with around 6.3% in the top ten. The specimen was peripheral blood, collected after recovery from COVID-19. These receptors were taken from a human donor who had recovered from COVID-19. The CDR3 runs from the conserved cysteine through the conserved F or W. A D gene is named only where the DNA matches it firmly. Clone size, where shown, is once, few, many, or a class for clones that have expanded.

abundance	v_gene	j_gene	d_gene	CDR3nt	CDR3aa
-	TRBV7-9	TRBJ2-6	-	TGTGCCAGCAGATTGCCATTGGCGGGGGCCAACGTCCTGACTTTC	CASRLPLAGANVLTF
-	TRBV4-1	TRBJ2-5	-	TGCGCCAGCAGCCAAGGAAGCGAGACCCAGTACTTC	CASSQGSETQYF
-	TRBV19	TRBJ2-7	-	TGTGCCAGTGCCGAGAACAGGGTCGAGCAGTACTTC	CASAENRVEQYF
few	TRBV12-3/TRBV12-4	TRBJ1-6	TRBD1	TGTGCCAGCAGGGGACAGATTAATTCACCCCTCCACTTT	CASRGQINSPLHF
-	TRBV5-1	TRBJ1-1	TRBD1	TGCGCCAGCAGCTTGGAGGGGGCGGGCACTGAAGCTTTCTTT	CASSLEGAGTEAFF
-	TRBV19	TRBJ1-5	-	TGTGCCAGTAACCTTATCGGGATCGGACAGCCCCAGCATTTT	CASNLIGIGQPQHF
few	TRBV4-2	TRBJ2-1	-	TGTGCCAGCAGCCCAGACGGGAGCGACTACAATGAGCAGTTCTTC	CASSPDGSDYNEQFF
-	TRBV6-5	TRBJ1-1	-	TGTGCCAGCACCCAGGGTAACCTCAACACTGAAGCTTTCTTT	CASTQGNLNTEAFF
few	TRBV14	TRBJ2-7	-	TGTGCCAGCAGCCTCGGGTACACCACCTACGAGCAGTACTTC	CASSLGYTTYEQYF
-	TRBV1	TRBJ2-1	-	TGCACCAGCAGCCAAGTCGGAGTAGCGGGAGGGCCAGGGGACGATGAGCAGTTCTTC	CTSSQVGVAGGPGDDEQFF
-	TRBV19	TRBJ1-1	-	TGTGCCAGTAGTGGCCAGCGCGGGAACACTGAAGCTTTCTTT	CASSGQRGNTEAFF
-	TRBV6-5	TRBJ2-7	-	TGTGCCAGCAGTTACACTAACTCCTACGAGCAGTACTTC	CASSYTNSYEQYF
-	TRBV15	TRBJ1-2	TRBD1	TGTGCCACCAGCAGGGCGGTAGGGACAGGGGTTGGCTACACCTTC	CATSRAVGTGVGYTF
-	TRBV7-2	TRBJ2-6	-	TGTGCCAGCAGCGCCCCTAGCGCAGTCTCTGGGGCCAACGTCCTGACTTTC	CASSAPSAVSGANVLTF
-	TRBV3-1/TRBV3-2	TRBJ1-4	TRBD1	TGTGCCAGCAGCCCGGGACAGGGAATACCTTTAACAACTAATGAAAAACTGTTTTTT	CASSPGQGIPLTTNEKLFF
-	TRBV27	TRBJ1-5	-	TGTGCCAGCAGTTTAGACGGAATATATCAGCCCCAGCATTTT	CASSLDGIYQPQHF
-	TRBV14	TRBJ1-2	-	TGTGCCAGCAATTGGGAACGCTACACCTTC	CASNWERYTF
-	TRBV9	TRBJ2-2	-	TGTGCCAGCAGCGTAGAGCCGCCGAGGGGGACCGGGGAGCTGTTTTTT	CASSVEPPRGTGELFF
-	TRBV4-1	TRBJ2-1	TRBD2	TGCGCCAGCAGCCAAGAGGACGAACTAGCGGGAGAAGAACAGTTCTTC	CASSQEDELAGEEQFF
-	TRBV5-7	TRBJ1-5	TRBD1	TGTGCCAGCAGCTGGGACAGGGACGATTATAGCAATCAGCCCCAGCATTTT	CASSWDRDDYSNQPQHF
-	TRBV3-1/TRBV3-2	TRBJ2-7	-	TGTGCCAGCAGCCAGAGCCGGGTCCAGGGTTTCGAGCAGTACTTC	CASSQSRVQGFEQYF
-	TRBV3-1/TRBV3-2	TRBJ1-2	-	TGTGCCAGCAGCCGCCAGGGGACTGGCGGCTACACCTTC	CASSRQGTGGYTF
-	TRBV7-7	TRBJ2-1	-	TGTGCCAGCAGCCAGGGTAATTCTGGATTGAATGAGCAGTTCTTC	CASSQGNSGLNEQFF
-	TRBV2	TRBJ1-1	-	TGTGCCACCAGACAGGAGATGAACACTGAAGCTTTCTTT	CATRQEMNTEAFF
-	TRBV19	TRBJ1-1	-	TGTGCCAGTATTCTACCGACAGCCCGAGGGACTGAAGCTTTCTTT	CASILPTARGTEAFF
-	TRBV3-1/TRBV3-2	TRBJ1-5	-	TGTGCCAGCAGCCTCAACGTCAATCAGCCCCAGCATTTT	CASSLNVNQPQHF
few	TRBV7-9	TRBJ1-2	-	TGTGCCAGCAGCCTTGGGACGGGTAGCTATGGCTACACCTTC	CASSLGTGSYGYTF
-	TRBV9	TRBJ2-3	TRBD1	TGTGCCAGCAGCGCTCTCCCCTCCAGAGGACAGGGACCAGATACGCAGTATTTT	CASSALPSRGQGPDTQYF